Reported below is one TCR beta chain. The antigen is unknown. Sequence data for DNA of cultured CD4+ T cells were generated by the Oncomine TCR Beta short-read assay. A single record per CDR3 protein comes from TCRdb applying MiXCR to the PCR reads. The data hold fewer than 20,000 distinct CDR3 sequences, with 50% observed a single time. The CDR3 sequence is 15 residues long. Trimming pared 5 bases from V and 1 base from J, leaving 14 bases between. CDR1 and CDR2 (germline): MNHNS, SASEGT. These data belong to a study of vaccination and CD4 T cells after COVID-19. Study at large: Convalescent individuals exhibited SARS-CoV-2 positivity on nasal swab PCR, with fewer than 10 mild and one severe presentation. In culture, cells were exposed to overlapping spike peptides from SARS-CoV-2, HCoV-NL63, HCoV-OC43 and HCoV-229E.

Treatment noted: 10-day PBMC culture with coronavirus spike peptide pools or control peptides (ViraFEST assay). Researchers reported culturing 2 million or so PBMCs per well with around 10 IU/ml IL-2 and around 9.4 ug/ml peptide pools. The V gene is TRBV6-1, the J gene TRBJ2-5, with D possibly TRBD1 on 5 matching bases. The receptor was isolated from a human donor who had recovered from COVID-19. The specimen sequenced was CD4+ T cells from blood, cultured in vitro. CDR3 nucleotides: TGTGCCAGCAGTCTTACGTGGGGCCCCCAAGAGACCCAGTACTTC. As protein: CASSLTWGPQETQYF.